This passage covers 16 T cell receptor beta chains from one sample sequenced in a study of identifying expanded T cells in peripheral blood. Libraries were prepared by immunoSEQ multiplex PCR; TCRdb keeps only in-frame clonotypes and omits some of them. Found here are around 85,000 clones, 88% of them singletons; the top ten hold 15% to 20%. Material for sequencing was blood. The receptors come from a person aged 18 to 70 in good health.

The chain couples TRBV7-2 to TRBJ2-7; D not resolved. This CDR3 is 14 amino acids long. Trimming removed 6 bases at V and 6 bases at J, with 18 bases between. Germline V CDR1 and CDR2: SGHTA, FQGNSA. The DNA for the CDR3 is TGTGCCAGCAGTTCAAGCGCGAAGGTAGGCGAGCAGTACTTC. This encodes CASSSSAKVGEQYF.

V gene TRBV28 combines with J gene TRBJ2-3; the D is unclear. Trimming stripped 2 bases from V and 0 bases from J, with 12 bases between. Germline V gene lookup returns CDR1 MDHEN and CDR2 SYDVKM. There are 16 residues in the CDR3. The CDR3 DNA is TGTGCCAGCAGTTTAACGTCGATGGCTAGCACAGATACGCAGTATTTT. Residues: CASSLTSMASTDTQYF.

This clone was detected only once. The J gene is TRBJ1-5, the V gene TRBV19; D is undetermined. Trimming stripped 6 bases from V and 0 bases from J, with 15 bases between. CDR1 is LNHDA and CDR2 is SQIVND in the germline V gene (reference sequence). The CDR3 sequence is 16 residues long. The DNA of the CDR3 is TGTGCCAGTAGCCCTGCGAGGTCCTTTAGCAATCAGCCCCAGCATTTT. Its protein product is CASSPARSFSNQPQHF.

J is TRBJ1-1 and V is TRBV28; D unresolved. The CDR3 has 13 amino acids. Trimming took 6 bases from V and 4 from J, leaving 12 bases between them. Germline V gene lookup returns CDR1 MDHEN and CDR2 SYDVKM. CDR3 protein: CASSSGRITEAFF. As DNA, the CDR3 is TGTGCCAGCAGCTCAGGACGGATCACTGAAGCTTTCTTT. The whole variable domain, filled in from reference TRBV28 and TRBJ1-1, reads DVKVTQSSRYLVKRTGEKVFLECVQDMDHENMFWYRQDPGLGLRLIYFSYDVKMKEKGDIPEGYSVSREKKERFSLILESASTNQTSMYLCASSSGRITEAFFGQGTRLTVV.

The chain recombines TRBV7-9 with TRBJ2-5; perhaps TRBD2 as D (5 bases). This CDR3 comprises 14 residues. V lost 6 bases to trimming and J lost 5 bases, with 16 bases between them. Germline V CDR1 and CDR2: SEHNR, FQNEAQ (reference sequence). The CDR3 loop is CASSHSNSGETQYF. CDR3 DNA: TGTGCCAGCAGTCACTCTAACTCGGGGGAGACCCAGTACTTC.

The gene calls are TRBV7-9 and TRBJ1-6, with a possible D match to TRBD1 (6 bases). V was cut by 7 bases and J by 6 bases, with 10 bases left in between. From germline, CDR1 is SEHNR and CDR2 FQNEAQ (reference sequence). This CDR3 spans 13 amino acids. CDR3 nucleotide sequence: TGTGCCAGCACCTGGGACATTAATTCACCCCTCCACTTT. It codes for CASTWDINSPLHF.

The chain has TRBV19 and TRBJ2-5; weak D call: TRBD1 (6 bases). The CDR3 contains 13 residues. Per germline, CDR1 LNHDA and CDR2 SQIVND (reference sequence). Between the trimmed V and J ends, which lost 4 bases and 2 bases, there was a span of 8 bases. The CDR3 bases are TGTGCCAGTAGTACGGGGACACAAGAGACCCAGTACTTC. Its translation is CASSTGTQETQYF.

CDR3 in amino acids: CASSWWGAEQYF. The CDR3 DNA reads as TGTGCCAGCAGCTGGTGGGGGGCCGAGCAGTACTTC. The J gene is TRBJ2-7, the V gene TRBV12-1. TRBV12-1 is noted as a pseudogene. This CDR3 is built from 12 residues.

The rearrangement uses TRBV7-6 and TRBJ2-5, with 9 nucleotides matching TRBD2. The V segment lost 1 base and the J segment 4 bases; nucleotides outside the gene matches: 10. Germline lookup yields CDR1 SGHVS and CDR2 FNYEAQ. The CDR3 is 17 residues long. The CDR3 spells CASSLEAGGRTVETQYF. The CDR3 DNA reads as TGTGCCAGCAGCTTAGAGGCGGGGGGGCGAACCGTAGAGACCCAGTACTTC.

The rearrangement links TRBV9 to TRBJ2-2; 11 bases line up with TRBD2. Germline CDR1 SGDLS, CDR2 YYNGEE. CDR3 size: 18 residues. The trim removed 0 bases at V and 3 bases at J, leaving 7 bases unmatched. The CDR3 region is CASSVDSGGAPDTGELFF. CDR3 sequence (DNA): TGTGCCAGCAGCGTAGATAGCGGGGGGGCCCCGGACACCGGGGAGCTGTTTTTT.

The chain combines TRBV18 with TRBJ2-3; unclear D gene. V dropped 5 bases and J dropped 0 bases, with 15 bases sitting between them. This CDR3 contains 16 residues. Germline-derived CDR1 and CDR2 are KGHSH and LQKENI. The CDR3, as DNA: TGTGCCAGCTCATTAAAGGCTCAACTGAGCACAGATACGCAGTATTTT. Translation: CASSLKAQLSTDTQYF.

The chain uses TRBV10-1 and TRBJ2-3; D is undetermined. CDR1 and CDR2 from the germline V gene are WNHNN and SYGVQD (reference sequence). The CDR3 consists of 17 residues. Trimming cost V 5 bases and J 2 bases, with 20 bases left between them. The CDR3: CASSPSQLGADTDTQYF. The CDR3 DNA reads TGCGCCAGCAGTCCTTCTCAGCTAGGCGCGGACACAGATACGCAGTATTTT.

The chain links TRBV27 to TRBJ1-2; no clear D. V dropped 6 bases and J dropped 0 bases, with 20 bases sitting between them. This CDR3 spans 17 amino acids. CDR1 and CDR2 from the germline V gene are MNHEY and SMNVEV (reference sequence). The CDR3 protein is CASSPAGLGRPNYGYTF. In DNA, the CDR3 is TGTGCCAGCAGCCCGGCGGGGTTAGGCAGGCCTAACTATGGCTACACCTTC.

The rearrangement links TRBV7-2 to TRBJ2-2; D remains ambiguous. The ends were cut back, 3 bases at V and 4 bases at J, with 12 bases in the middle. The CDR3 has 15 residues. Per germline, CDR1 SGHTA and CDR2 FQGNSA. CDR3 sequence (DNA): TGTGCCAGCAGCTTCCTCAATTACATCACCGGGGAGCTGTTTTTT. Amino acids: CASSFLNYITGELFF.

The chain joins TRBV9 to TRBJ1-5, with D uncertain. Deletions cut 0 bases from V and 6 bases from J, with 16 bases between. CDR1 and CDR2 from the germline V gene are SGDLS and YYNGEE. This CDR3 region has 16 residues. For the CDR3, the DNA is TGTGCCAGCAGCGTAGGGCCAGGCCCCCTGGGTCAGCCCCAGCATTTT. Translating it yields CASSVGPGPLGQPQHF. Supplemented by reference TRBV9 and TRBJ1-5, the full variable domain reads DSGVTQTPKHLITATGQRVTLRCSPRSGDLSVYWYQQSLDQGLQFLIQYYNGEERAKGNILERFSAQQFPDLHSELNLSSLELGDSALYFCASSVGPGPLGQPQHFGDGTRLSIL.

This clone showed up just once. Here the CDR3 DNA reads TGTGCCAGCAGCCATACTCAGGGTCCGAACACTGAAGCTTTCTTT. As protein: CASSHTQGPNTEAFF. The V gene is TRBV11-2, the J gene TRBJ1-1; the D gene is possibly TRBD1 (5 bases). Germline V gene lookup returns CDR1 SGHAT and CDR2 FQNNGV. V lost 5 bases to trimming and J lost 1 base, with 14 bases between them. The CDR3 runs to 15 residues.